The 26 T cell receptor beta chains below come from one sample, sequenced in a study of shared clonotypes between healthy human individuals (dated by TCRdb to about 2020). Library preparation employed the immunoSEQ multiplex PCR assay. Imported from immuneACCESS, the table was reduced by TCRdb to in-frame sequences with V and J called. These copies leave out some clones; in studies compared against another copy, an unresolved V gene accounts for under half, and the cause of the remainder is not known. In all, the sample holds some 700,000 clones, and 90% of those were seen once. Approximately 35% of the sample is in the top ten clones. Sequenced material: memory CD8+ T cells from PBMCs. What this sample's cell subset or site label stands for: CD45RO+ cells pooled with CCR7-negative TemRA cells. All receptors derive from a man between 18 and 35 years old in good health. Some clones in this sample may be carry-over from other donors' samples.

The rearrangement joins TRBV9 to TRBJ1-1; D remains unclear. Per germline, CDR1 SGDLS and CDR2 YYNGEE. V dropped 0 bases and J dropped 3 bases, with 24 bases sitting between them. The CDR3 is 19 amino acids. The CDR3 is CASSVVPYPLARTDTEAFF. The CDR3 DNA reads TGTGCCAGCAGCGTAGTCCCATACCCGCTCGCCAGAACGGACACTGAAGCTTTCTTT.

The chain joins TRBV27 to TRBJ2-1; maybe TRBD2 (6 bases). V was clipped by 3 bases and J by 0 bases, with 9 bases between them. Germline V CDR1 and CDR2: MNHEY, SMNVEV (reference sequence). There are 15 residues in the CDR3. CDR3 loop: CASSFSGDSYNEQFF. The CDR3, as DNA: TGTGCCAGCAGTTTTTCGGGAGACTCCTACAATGAGCAGTTCTTC.

The chain combines TRBV7-9 with TRBJ1-2, with TRBD1 identical over 7 bases. Germline lookup yields CDR1 SEHNR and CDR2 FQNEAQ (reference sequence). Losses at the gene ends were 5 bases for V and 2 bases for J; bases not matched to a gene: 5. The CDR3 contains 14 residues. This CDR3 reads CASSGGQANYGYTF. The DNA for the CDR3 is TGTGCCAGCAGCGGCGGACAGGCGAACTATGGCTACACCTTC.

This sequence joins TRBV7-9 and TRBJ1-2, with D unclear. CDR1 SEHNR and CDR2 FQNEAQ come from the germline V gene (reference sequence). The CDR3 spans 12 residues. Trimming stripped 7 bases from V and 3 bases from J, with 9 bases between. CDR3 amino acids: CASIGSDYGYTF. The CDR3 DNA sequence: TGTGCCAGCATAGGGTCGGACTATGGCTACACCTTC.

The V and J genes are TRBV11-2 and TRBJ2-1; D is undetermined. Germline loops: CDR1 SGHAT, CDR2 FQNNGV. CDR3 length: 13 amino acids. Trimming shortened V by 1 base and J by 5 bases, and 6 bases separated the two germline ends. Here the CDR3 reads CASSLVPNNEQFF. The CDR3 DNA follows: TGTGCCAGCAGCTTAGTCCCAAACAATGAGCAGTTCTTC.

J is TRBJ2-7 and V is TRBV19, with 11 bases that match TRBD2. The CDR3 sequence is 13 residues long. The V gene's germline CDR1 is LNHDA and CDR2 SQIVND (reference sequence). The V segment lost 5 bases and the J segment 3 bases; nucleotides outside the gene matches: 0. The CDR3 DNA reads TGTGCCAGTAGTGGACTAGCGGGCTACGAGCAGTACTTC. This sequence encodes CASSGLAGYEQYF. The full variable domain, with the rest looked up from reference TRBV19 and TRBJ2-7, is DGGITQSPKYLFRKEGQNVTLSCEQNLNHDAMYWYRQDPGQGLRLIYYSQIVNDFQKGDIAEGYSVSREKKESFPLTVTSAQKNPTAFYLCASSGLAGYEQYFGPGTRLTVT.

The gene calls are TRBV7-9 and TRBJ1-4; no definite D call. From germline, CDR1 is SEHNR and CDR2 FQNEAQ (reference sequence). The CDR3 extends over 14 amino acids. V lost 1 base and J 8 bases, leaving 11 bases between the germline ends. CDR3 loop: CASSLVGPGEKLFF. CDR3 sequence (DNA): TGTGCCAGCAGCTTAGTTGGCCCTGGAGAAAAACTGTTTTTT.

The chain recombines TRBV7-3 with TRBJ2-1, with 13 bases matching TRBD2. The CDR3 is 17 residues long. Trimming cost V 4 bases and J 9 bases; bases outside gene matches: 12. Germline V CDR1 and CDR2: SGHTA, FQGTGA. CDR3 DNA: TGTGCCAGCAGCTCCAAGGGGGGACTAGCGGGACGGGCTGAGCAGTTCTTC. Its protein product is CASSSKGGLAGRAEQFF.

This clone was observed a single time. The chain uses TRBV9 and TRBJ2-1; 9 bases align to TRBD2. The CDR3 is 16 residues long. In germline, CDR1 is SGDLS, CDR2 YYNGEE. The junction had 2 bases not matched to a gene; V was cut back by 1 base and J by 0 bases. CDR3: CASSVSREGSYNEQFF. The DNA of the CDR3 is TGTGCCAGCAGCGTATCGCGGGAGGGCTCCTACAATGAGCAGTTCTTC.

In the case of this clone: The sample contains more than one DNA sequence encoding this CDR3. V gene TRBV9 combines with J gene TRBJ2-5; 7 positions match TRBD1. After removal of 3 bases from V and 1 base from J, the junction contained 3 bases not matched to a gene. The CDR3 is 14 amino acids. Germline V gene sequence: CDR1 SGDLS, CDR2 YYNGEE. Here the CDR3 reads CASSDRTGQETQYF. CDR3 nucleotides: TGTGCCAGCAGCGATCGGACAGGCCAAGAGACCCAGTACTTC.

V is TRBV27 and J is TRBJ2-1, with TRBD2 matching 7 bases. The J segment lost 9 bases and the V segment lost 6 bases, leaving 8 bases of the junction unmatched. Germline CDR1 MNHEY, CDR2 SMNVEV (reference sequence). The CDR3 is 13 amino acids. The CDR3: CASRIGGVSEQFF. CDR3 DNA sequence: TGTGCCAGCAGAATTGGGGGGGTTAGTGAGCAGTTCTTC.

The CDR3 DNA is TGTGCCAGCACCAACGGGGGGATCACTGAAGCTTTCTTT. Its protein is CASTNGGITEAFF. The chain joins TRBV25-1 to TRBJ1-1, with a tentative D call TRBD1 (5 bases). V lost 7 bases and J lost 4, with 13 bases in between. The length of the CDR3 is 13 residues. The germline gives CDR1 MGHDK, CDR2 SYGVNS.

The chain couples TRBV7-9 to TRBJ2-5; 7 bases are shared with TRBD1. The V segment lost 4 bases and the J segment 7 bases; nucleotides outside the gene matches: 12. Germline CDR1 and CDR2: SEHNR and FQNEAQ (reference sequence). The CDR3 has 15 amino acids. CDR3 region: CASSSSTGVGGTQYF. The DNA for the CDR3 is TGTGCCAGCAGCTCTAGTACAGGGGTAGGGGGGACCCAGTACTTC.

Note on this clone: Other DNA sequences of this sample code for an identical CDR3. V usage is TRBV28 and J usage is TRBJ2-1; no reliable D call. The V end was cut by 3 bases, the J end by 7 bases, with 1 base between. Germline V lookup: CDR1 MDHEN, CDR2 SYDVKM. The CDR3 contains 10 residues. This CDR3 is CASSLNEQFF. The CDR3 nucleotides are TGTGCCAGCAGTTTGAATGAGCAGTTCTTC. The full variable domain, its missing parts supplied by reference TRBV28 and TRBJ2-1, is DVKVTQSSRYLVKRTGEKVFLECVQDMDHENMFWYRQDPGLGLRLIYFSYDVKMKEKGDIPEGYSVSREKKERFSLILESASTNQTSMYLCASSLNEQFFGPGTRLTVL.

V gene TRBV29-1 combines with J gene TRBJ2-7; TRBD1 matches at 9 bases. The V and J ends lost 4 bases and 6 bases, in that order; junction bases with no gene match: 7. This CDR3 contains 13 residues. The germline CDR1 and CDR2 sequences are SQVTM and ANQGSEA. The CDR3: CSVVGQGMSEQYF. The CDR3 region has the DNA TGCAGCGTTGTAGGACAGGGGATGTCCGAGCAGTACTTC.

The chain joins TRBV27 to TRBJ2-2; TRBD1 is a possible D gene (6 bases). Trimming cost V 3 bases and J 7 bases, with 12 bases left between them. Germline lookup yields CDR1 MNHEY and CDR2 SMNVEV (reference sequence). The CDR3 consists of 14 residues. In nucleotides, the CDR3 is TGTGCCAGCAGTTTGCAGGGGTGGTTCGGGGAGCTGTTTTTT. This translates into CASSLQGWFGELFF.

V and J are TRBV11-2 and TRBJ2-1, with TRBD2 as a possible D gene (6 bases). There are 15 residues in the CDR3. V shed 5 bases and J shed 3 bases, with 14 bases lying between them. In germline, CDR1 is SGHAT, CDR2 FQNNGV. The CDR3 DNA follows: TGTGCCAGCAGCCCCTTCTCGGAGGGCTACAATGAGCAGTTCTTC. It is translated as CASSPFSEGYNEQFF.

V is TRBV14 and J is TRBJ1-4; perhaps TRBD1 as D (5 bases). This CDR3 has 15 residues. V lost 0 bases to trimming and J lost 6 bases, with 11 bases between them. Germline values: CDR1 SGHDN, CDR2 FVKESK. CDR3 sequence: CASSQDWGSYEKLFF. In DNA, the CDR3 is TGTGCCAGCAGCCAAGATTGGGGGAGTTATGAAAAACTGTTTTTT.

As concerns this clone: The same CDR3 can be traced to other DNA sequences in this sample. V is TRBV27 and J is TRBJ2-3; the D is unclear. Germline V gene sequence: CDR1 MNHEY, CDR2 SMNVEV (reference sequence). This CDR3 spans 13 amino acids. Deletions cut 1 base from V and 0 bases from J, with 2 bases between. The chain's CDR3 is CASSLLSTDTQYF. The DNA of the CDR3 is TGTGCCAGCAGTTTATTGAGCACAGATACGCAGTATTTT.

The rearrangement joins TRBV15 to TRBJ2-1, with D possibly being TRBD1 (5 bases). Germline loops: CDR1 LNHNV, CDR2 YYDKDF (reference sequence). V was shortened by 0 bases and J by 15 bases, with 15 bases between the two germline ends. This CDR3 is built from 13 residues. The CDR3 nucleotides read TGTGCCACCAGCAGAGATTTCTACCAGGGTCGGTTCTTC. Translation: CATSRDFYQGRFF.

The chain has TRBV27 and TRBJ1-4; no firm D call. Between the trimmed V and J ends, which lost 7 bases and 7 bases, there was a span of 19 bases. CDR3 size: 15 residues. Germline CDR1 and CDR2: MNHEY and SMNVEV (reference sequence). CDR3 region: CASTSLTKGSEKLFF. DNA of the CDR3: TGTGCCAGCACCTCCCTCACTAAGGGCAGTGAAAAACTGTTTTTT.

V usage is TRBV4-1 and J usage is TRBJ2-7, with D perhaps matching TRBD2 (6 bases). The CDR3 is made up of 14 amino acids. Trimming pared 2 bases from V and 4 bases from J, leaving 12 bases between. Germline assignment: CDR1 MGHRA and CDR2 YSYEKL. This CDR3 is CASSQSSAAYEQYF. The CDR3 DNA reads TGCGCCAGCAGCCAATCTAGCGCGGCGTACGAGCAGTACTTC.

Worth noting for this clone: Other nucleotide sequences from this sample produce the same CDR3. The chain uses TRBV7-9 and TRBJ2-5; TRBD1 aligns across 7 bases. The CDR3 runs 15 residues. Germline V gene data show CDR1 as SEHNR and CDR2 as FQNEAQ (reference sequence). Trimming cost V 5 bases and J 1 base; bases outside gene matches: 7. CDR3 nucleotide sequence: TGTGCCAGCAGCCTACGACAGGGACGCCAAGAGACCCAGTACTTC. It specifies CASSLRQGRQETQYF.

The chain has TRBV7-8 and TRBJ2-7, with 11 bases matching TRBD1. The CDR3 consists of 15 residues. V gave up 5 bases and J gave up 5 bases; unmatched junction bases: 8. Germline-derived CDR1 and CDR2 are SGHVS and FQNEAQ. CDR3: CASSPWTGGPDEQYF. Here the CDR3 DNA reads TGTGCCAGCAGCCCTTGGACAGGGGGCCCCGACGAGCAGTACTTC.

The V and J genes are TRBV27 and TRBJ2-1; 9 bases fit TRBD2. The CDR3 spans 18 residues. In germline, CDR1 is MNHEY, CDR2 SMNVEV (reference sequence). The V and J ends lost 2 bases and 0 bases, in that order; junction bases with no gene match: 8. CDR3 sequence (DNA): TGTGCCAGCAGTTTAGGACCTAGCGGGAATAGCTCCTACAATGAGCAGTTCTTC. Its translation: CASSLGPSGNSSYNEQFF.

The V and J genes are TRBV28 and TRBJ2-7; D is possibly TRBD1 (5 bases). V lost 5 bases to trimming and J lost 2 bases, with 16 bases between them. The CDR3 covers 15 residues. CDR1 and CDR2 (germline): MDHEN, SYDVKM. In nucleotides, the CDR3 is TGTGCCAGCAGTCTCCAGGGCAGGGTGGCCTACGAGCAGTACTTC. Amino acid sequence: CASSLQGRVAYEQYF.